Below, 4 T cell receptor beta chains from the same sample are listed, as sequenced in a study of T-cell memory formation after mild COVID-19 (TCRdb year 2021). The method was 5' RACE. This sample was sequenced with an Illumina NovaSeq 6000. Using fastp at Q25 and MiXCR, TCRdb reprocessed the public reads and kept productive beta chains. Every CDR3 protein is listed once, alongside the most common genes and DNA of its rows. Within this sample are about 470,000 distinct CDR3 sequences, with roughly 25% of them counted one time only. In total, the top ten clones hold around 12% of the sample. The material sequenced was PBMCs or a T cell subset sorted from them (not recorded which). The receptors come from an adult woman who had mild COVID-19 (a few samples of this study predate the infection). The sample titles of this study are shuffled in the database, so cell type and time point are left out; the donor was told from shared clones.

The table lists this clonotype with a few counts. The CDR3 region has the DNA TGTGCCACCAGTGATTGGAGGACCGGGGAGCTGTTTTTT. This gives the protein CATSDWRTGELFF. The genes are TRBV24-1 and TRBJ2-2; TRBD2 might be the D (5 bases). The CDR3 length is 13 residues. Trimming stripped 2 bases from V and 5 bases from J, with 5 bases between. The germline gives CDR1 KGHDR, CDR2 SFDVKD.

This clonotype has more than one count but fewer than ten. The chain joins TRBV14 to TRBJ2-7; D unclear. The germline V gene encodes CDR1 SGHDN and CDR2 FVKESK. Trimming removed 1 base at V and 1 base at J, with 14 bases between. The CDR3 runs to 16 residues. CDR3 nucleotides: TGTGCCAGCAGCCAAGGCAAAGGTAGAAGGTCCTACGAGCAGTACTTC. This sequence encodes CASSQGKGRRSYEQYF.

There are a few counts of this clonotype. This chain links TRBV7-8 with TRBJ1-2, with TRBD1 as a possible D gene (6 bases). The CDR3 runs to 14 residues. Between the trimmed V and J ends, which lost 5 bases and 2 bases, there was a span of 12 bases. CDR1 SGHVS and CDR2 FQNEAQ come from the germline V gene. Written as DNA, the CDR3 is TGTGCCAGCAGCCCTGGGGGGCAGAACTATGGCTACACCTTC. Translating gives CASSPGGQNYGYTF.

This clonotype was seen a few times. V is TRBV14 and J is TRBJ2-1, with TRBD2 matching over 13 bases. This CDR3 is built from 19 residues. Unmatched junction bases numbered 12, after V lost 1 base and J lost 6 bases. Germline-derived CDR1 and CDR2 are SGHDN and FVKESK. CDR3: CASSQGPPGLAGFGNEQFF. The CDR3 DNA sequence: TGTGCCAGCAGCCAAGGCCCTCCGGGACTAGCGGGGTTCGGCAATGAGCAGTTCTTC.